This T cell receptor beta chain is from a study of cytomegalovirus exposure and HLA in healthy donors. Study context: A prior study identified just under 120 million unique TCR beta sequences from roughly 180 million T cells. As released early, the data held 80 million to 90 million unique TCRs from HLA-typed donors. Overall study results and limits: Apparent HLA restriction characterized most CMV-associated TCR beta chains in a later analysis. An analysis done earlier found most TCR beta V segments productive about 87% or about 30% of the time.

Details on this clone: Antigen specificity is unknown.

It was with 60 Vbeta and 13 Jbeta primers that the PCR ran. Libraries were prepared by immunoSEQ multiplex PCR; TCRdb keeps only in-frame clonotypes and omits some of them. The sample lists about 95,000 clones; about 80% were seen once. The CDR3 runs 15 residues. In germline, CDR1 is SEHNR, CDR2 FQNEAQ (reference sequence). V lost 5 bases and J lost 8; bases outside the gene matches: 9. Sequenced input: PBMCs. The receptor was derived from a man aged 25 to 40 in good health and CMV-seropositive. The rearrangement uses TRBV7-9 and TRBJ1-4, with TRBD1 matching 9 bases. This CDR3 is CASSQRDRDPEKLFF. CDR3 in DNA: TGTGCCAGCAGCCAACGGGACAGGGACCCGGAAAAACTGTTTTTT.